A selection of T cell receptor beta chains follows, all from one sample in a study of T cells after yellow fever vaccination. TCRdb re-analysed the 5' RACE reads in MiXCR, keeping a single row per CDR3 protein. The sample holds 300,000 or so distinct CDR3 sequences, 10% to 15% seen once. The specimen comprised CD4+ T cells sorted from PBMCs, sampled 45 days after the yellow fever booster vaccination. These receptors were obtained from a young man who received the YFV17D yellow fever vaccine. Each CDR3 is given with its conserved first and last residue. The D gene is left open where the match is weak. Part of the rows lack a size; the others show once, few, many or a class for expanded clones.

>.|TRBJ2-5|many|TRBV18
TGTGCCAGCTCACCACAACAAGAGACCCAGTACTTC
CASSPQQETQYF
>TRBD2|TRBJ2-1|.|TRBV6-1
TGTGCCAGCACGGGCGGGAGGGCGTCCTACAATGAGCAGTTCTTC
CASTGGRASYNEQFF
>.|TRBJ2-1|.|TRBV5-1
TGCGCCAGCAGCTTAGGGGGGATAGGAGGTGAGCAGTTCTTC
CASSLGGIGGEQFF
>.|TRBJ2-3|few|TRBV20-1
TGCAGTGCTTGGCATACAGGAAATTCAGATACGCAGTATTTT
CSAWHTGNSDTQYF
>TRBD2|TRBJ2-3|.|TRBV27
TGTGCCAGCAGACTATATGGTGCGGGAGTGACAGATACGCAGTATTTT
CASRLYGAGVTDTQYF
>.|TRBJ1-1|few|TRBV10-3
TGTGCCATCAAAGGGGATTTGAATACTGAAGCTTTCTTT
CAIKGDLNTEAFF
>.|TRBJ1-1|.|TRBV23-1
TGCGCCAGCAGTCGAGCCGGGGGAGGCACTGAAGCTTTCTTT
CASSRAGGGTEAFF
>TRBD1|TRBJ2-7|few|TRBV5-1
TGCGCCAGCAGCCCCTCGACAGGGGGCAAGTACGAGCAGTACTTC
CASSPSTGGKYEQYF
>.|TRBJ2-4|few|TRBV30
TGTGCCTGGAGCCGGGACTTGGGGAACATTCAGTACTTC
CAWSRDLGNIQYF
>.|TRBJ2-2|.|TRBV20-1
TGCAGTGCTAGGACTGGGGACACCGGGGAGCTGTTTTTT
CSARTGDTGELFF
>.|TRBJ1-2|.|TRBV10-3
TGTGCCATCAGTGAGGGACGGAATTATGGCTACACCTTC
CAISEGRNYGYTF
>TRBD2|TRBJ2-7|many|TRBV20-1
TGCAGTGCTAGTTCGGCGGGAGACGGGGGGTGGTACGAGCAGTACTTC
CSASSAGDGGWYEQYF